This TCR beta chain was sequenced for a study of blood T cell repertoires in COVID-19. Using immunoSEQ multiplex PCR, the repertoire was profiled, and TCRdb retains in-frame clones only, with some absent. The sample consists of some 130,000 clones, roughly nine tenths of them appearing once. Source material: peripheral blood. This TCR came from a man aged 60 to 75 with COVID-19, enrolled during active disease.

The CDR3 DNA reads as TGTGCCAGCAGCCCCCTAGGGGGGGGCGGGTACTATGGCTACACCTTC. Translating gives CASSPLGGGGYYGYTF. The chain uses TRBV7-3 and TRBJ1-2, with D maybe TRBD1 (6 bases). CDR3 size: 16 residues. Trimming removed 5 bases from V and 3 bases from J, with 19 bases in between. Germline-derived CDR1 and CDR2 are SGHTA and FQGTGA.